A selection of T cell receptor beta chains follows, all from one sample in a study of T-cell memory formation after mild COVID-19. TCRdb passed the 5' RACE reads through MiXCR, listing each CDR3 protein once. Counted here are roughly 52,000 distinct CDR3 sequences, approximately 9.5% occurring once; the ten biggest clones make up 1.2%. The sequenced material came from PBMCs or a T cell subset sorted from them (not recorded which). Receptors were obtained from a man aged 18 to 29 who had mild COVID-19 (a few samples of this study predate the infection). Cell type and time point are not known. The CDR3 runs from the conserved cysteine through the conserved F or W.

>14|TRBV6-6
CASHRGQSNEKLFF
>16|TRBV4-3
CASSQRSSGGAQTQYF
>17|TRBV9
CASSVSSLGTYAGELFF
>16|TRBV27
CASRPPGDFLQDEQYF
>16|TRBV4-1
CASSQEAFPSTDTQYF
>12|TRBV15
CATSRQGYGYTF
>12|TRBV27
CASSFFDSPLHF
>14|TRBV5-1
CASSLAGGSPEQFF
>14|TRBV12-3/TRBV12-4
CASSFGGAHQPQHF
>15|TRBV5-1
CASTDGLAGSNEQFF
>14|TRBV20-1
CSAPGTGFGNTIYF
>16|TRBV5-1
CASSLEGARGTDTQYF
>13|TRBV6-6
CASNPTGVQPQHF
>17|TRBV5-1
CASSYQEVSSGANVLTF
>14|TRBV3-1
CASSPGTVQETQYF
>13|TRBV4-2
CASSRDMGYEQYF
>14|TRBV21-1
CASSKTRGPDTQYF
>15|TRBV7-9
CASGPRGFGTDTQYF
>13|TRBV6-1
CASSPRREGSYTF
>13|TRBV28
CASSLYRLGEAFF
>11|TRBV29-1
CSVRSRYEQYF
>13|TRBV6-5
CASSPRDREGYTF
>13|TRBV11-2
CASSPTGHSPQHF
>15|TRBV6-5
CASSLAATYQETQYF
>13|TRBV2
CARNRDRGSPLHF
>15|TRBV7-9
CASSLAAGKNTEAFF
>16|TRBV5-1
CASSLFPGTETYEQYF
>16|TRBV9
CASSVAATRYNSPLHF
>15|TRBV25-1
CASSDSAEGDQPQHF
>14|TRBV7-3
CASSLAGGGYEQFF
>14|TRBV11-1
CASSKGLASYEQYF
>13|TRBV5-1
CASSFAGEETQYF
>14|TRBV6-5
CASSRDLNTGDLFF
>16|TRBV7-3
CASSKGPSGGADTQYF
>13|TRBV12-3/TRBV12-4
CASSLLWGYEQYF
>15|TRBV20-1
CSARDSGGGSYEQYF
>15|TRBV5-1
CASSLRRVGTDTQYF